This T cell receptor beta chain stems from a study of shared clonotypes between healthy human individuals. Findings and limits, study-wide: Investigators expected sequencing depth to affect clonotype sharing among donors.

Once extracted for a subset, genomic DNA was divided evenly among several immunoSEQ plates. Per the original data handling: ImmunoSEQ yielded junction-only sequences lacking quality scores, so filtering differed. Sequencing used immunoSEQ multiplex PCR; TCRdb keeps in-frame clones, though not all of them. V and J calls and clone size are given by that table; D and trimming were obtained from the DNA. The data show about 480,000 clones, around 74% seen once. On this clone itself: Its antigen remains unknown.

Each donor was a Caucasian adult residing in Nashville, Tennessee. Germline CDR1 MNHEY, CDR2 SMNVEV (reference sequence). The CDR3 contains 14 residues. The V end lost 6 bases, the J end lost 8 bases, and 19 bases lay between the germline ends. Specimen: PBMCs. The sequence was obtained from a woman aged 40-49 years in good health. Some clones in this sample may be carry-over from other donors' samples. The genes are TRBV27 and TRBJ1-1, with D maybe TRBD1 (6 bases). The CDR3 sequence is CASRTPQGKGEAFF. The DNA for the CDR3 is TGTGCCAGCAGAACTCCTCAGGGGAAGGGGGAAGCTTTCTTT.